This T cell receptor (beta chain) was profiled in a study of human T cells and chemical hapten exposure. TCRdb ran MiXCR on the RACE reads and lists one entry per CDR3 protein. The sample consists of around 69,000 distinct CDR3 sequences, 9.8% of them appearing once. This clonotype came up a few times. Sample time point: patch test 1, 2 weeks after DPC sensitization. Treatment reported: therapeutic diphenylcyclopropenone sensitization with weekly scalp DPC. The sequence derives from a woman in her forties with alopecia areata. Some clones in this sample may be carry-over from other donors' samples. Specimen: whole blood, collected in connection with sensitization to the hapten diphenylcyclopropenone (DPC).

CDR3 sequence: CASSYSAGYEQYF. The DNA of the CDR3 is TGTGCCAGCAGTTACTCGGCGGGATACGAGCAGTACTTC. This rearrangement joins TRBV6-6 to TRBJ2-7, with D tentatively TRBD2 (6 bases). The CDR3 is 13 residues long. With 0 bases removed from V and 4 bases from J, the gap between germline ends came to 7 bases. Germline V gene data show CDR1 as MNHNY and CDR2 as SVGAGI (reference sequence).